Below are 27 T cell receptor delta chains sequenced from a single sample in a study of delta chains in infants with herpesvirus infections. PBMC RNA was reverse transcribed using gamma-chain- and delta-chain-specific primers. TCRdb redid the clone calls on the RT-PCR reads with CATT. The sample lists 500 or so delta-chain clones, 15% to 20% occurring once. The sequencing here drew on peripheral blood, taken at time point 2 of longitudinal follow-up. The receptors originated from a human donor who was a Ugandan infant, either HIV-exposed or HIV-unexposed (not recorded which).

On this clone itself: A single base is all that separates this from a far larger clone, so a read error is likely. V and J are TRDV2 and TRDJ1; 8 nucleotides line up with TRDD3. TCRdb offers no J gene call, so here the DNA was matched to germline to obtain one. The CDR3 length is 19 residues. J gave up 2 bases and V 0 bases, and 16 bases lay outside the gene matches. Per germline, CDR1 GEAIGNYY and CDR2 EKD. The CDR3 sequence is CACDTVGGFHRTVTDKLIF. In DNA, the CDR3 is TGTGCCTGTGACACCGTTGGGGGATTTCATCGAACCGTTACCGATAAACTCATCTTT.

A remark on this clone: A far larger clone is off by one base, so a read error is likely. The chain combines TRDV1 with TRDJ1; D is perhaps TRDD3 (5 bases). The germline V and J ends were trimmed by 2 bases and 3 bases, with 25 bases remaining between them. Germline assignment: CDR1 TSWWSYY and CDR2 QGS. The CDR3 has 19 residues. CDR3 in amino acids: CALGEEVPQYGPNADKLIF. CDR3 nucleotides: TGTGCTCTTGGGGAAGAAGTCCCCCAATACGGGCCCAACGCCGATAAACTCATCTTT.

A remark on this clone: With a far larger clone one base away, a read error is the likely cause. This specimen includes other DNA sequences encoding the same CDR3. This chain uses TRDV2 with TRDJ1, with a weak D call TRDD3 (9 bases). The J gene was missing in TCRdb and was found by matching the end of the DNA to germline. The CDR3 has 20 residues. Germline lookup yields CDR1 GEAIGNYY and CDR2 EKD. CDR3 sequence: CACDTARTFLTRGDTDKLIF. CDR3 DNA: TGTGCCTGTGACACCGCGAGGACCTTCCTAACGAGGGGGGATACCGACAAACTCATCTTT.

This clone was picked up a small number of times. A far larger clone is one nucleotide away, so this likely arose from a read error. Different DNA sequences within this sample yield the same CDR3. J is TRDJ1 and V is TRDV1; perhaps TRDD3 as D (7 bases). Germline V lookup: CDR1 TSWWSYY, CDR2 QGS. Deletions cut 0 bases from V and 4 bases from J, with 42 bases between. The CDR3 length is 25 residues. CDR3 nucleotides: TGTGCTCTTGGGGAACTCCTTTTTCCTAAACGTGCTAAATGTACTGGGGCCCAGCGTATCGATAAACTCATCTTT. It yields the protein CALGELLFPKRAKCTGAQRIDKLIF.

The table lists this clone with a few counts. Since a far larger clone is one base different, this is likely a read error. CDR3 sequence (DNA): TGTGCTCTTAGGGTAAGAGTGGGCTACACCGATAAACTCATCTTT. It codes for CALRVRVGYTDKLIF. The rearrangement links TRDV1 to TRDJ1, with unresolved D. This CDR3 has 15 residues. With 8 bases removed from V and 0 bases from J, the gap between germline ends came to 16 bases. CDR1 and CDR2 from the germline V gene are TSWWSYY and QGS.

This clone was seen a handful of times. This likely traces to a read error, being one base from a far larger clone. The CDR3: CALGGPGVGYTRPYTDKLIF. The CDR3 DNA follows: TGTGCTCTTGGGGGGCCTGGTGTGGGGTATACGCGTCCGTACACCGATAAACTCATCTTT. The V call is TRDV1, the J call TRDJ1, with D possibly matching TRDD3 (5 bases). The CDR3 totals 20 residues. Germline V gene sequence: CDR1 TSWWSYY, CDR2 QGS. Trimming left V 4 bases short and J 0 bases short, with 27 bases between.

In the case of this clone: A much larger clone lies a single base off, so this may be a read error. The chain employs TRDV1 and TRDJ1, with D possibly TRDD3 on 6 matching bases. V lost 0 bases and J lost 9, with 29 bases in between. The CDR3 runs to 19 residues. Germline V gene sequence: CDR1 TSWWSYY, CDR2 QGS. CDR3 sequence: CALGELRRALQVGDLELIF. The CDR3 bases are TGTGCTCTTGGGGAACTCCGTCGTGCTCTTCAGGTAGGGGATCTTGAACTCATCTTT.

To note about this clone: This may arise from a read error, as a much more abundant clone is one base away. This same CDR3 is encoded by further DNA sequences in the sample. This sequence joins TRDV1 and TRDJ1; the D gene is possibly TRDD3 (5 bases). Between the trimmed V and J ends, which lost 2 bases and 8 bases, there was a span of 21 bases. The germline CDR1 and CDR2 sequences are TSWWSYY and QGS. This CDR3 is built from 16 residues. The CDR3 DNA reads TGTGCTCTTGGGGAATACCCCGGTTGGGGACCGCCCAAACTCATCTTT. Encoded protein: CALGEYPGWGPPKLIF.

Of note for this clone: Given a far larger clone just one base away, this is likely a sequencing read error. The chain is built from TRDV2 and TRDJ1, with 8 bases identical to TRDD3. The J gene, missing from TCRdb, was assigned here through DNA to germline matching. CDR1 and CDR2 from the germline V gene are GEAIGNYY and EKD. The ends lost 3 bases at V and 2 bases at J; junction bases unmatched: 19. This CDR3 region has 19 residues. Here the CDR3 reads CACDSVGGFHRTVTDKLIF. DNA for the CDR3: TGTGCCTGTGACTCCGTTGGGGGATTCCATCGAACCGTTACCGATAAACTCATCTTT.

Notes on this clone: A read error is the likely source, as a far larger clone sits one nucleotide away. The chain carries TRDV2 and TRDJ3; 8 bases are shared with TRDD3. Germline V gene lookup returns CDR1 GEAIGNYY and CDR2 EKD. CDR3 length: 18 residues. Trimming removed 1 base from V and 0 bases from J; junction bases left unmatched: 4. DNA of the CDR3: TGTGCCTGTGACACTGGGGGATGCGACTCCTGGGACACCCGACAGATGTTTTTC. This translates into CACDTGGCDSWDTRQMFF.

A remark on this clone: Possible read error: a much larger clone is one base away. The V call is TRDV1, the J call TRDJ1, with TRDD3 matching over 8 bases. V lost 0 bases and J lost 4; bases outside the gene matches: 22. CDR3 length equals 21 residues. Per the germline V gene, CDR1 is TSWWSYY and CDR2 is QGS. The CDR3 is CALGELSRPTRDTQPVDKLIF. The DNA of the CDR3 is TGTGCTCTTGGGGAACTATCACGTCCCACCAGGGATACGCAACCCGTCGATAAACTCATCTTT.

This clone was recorded a few times. A read error likely explains this, since a far larger clone differs by one base. The chain combines TRDV1 with TRDJ1; 8 bases map to TRDD2. The CDR3 is 20 amino acids. Germline CDR1 reads TSWWSYY; CDR2 reads QGS. The CDR3 coding sequence is TGTGCTCTTGGGGAACCCATACTTCCTACCAGTACAATGTACACCAATAAACTCATCTTT. Translation gives CALGEPILPTSTMYTNKLIF.

This clone is large within its sample. The sample holds other DNA sequences that translate to the same CDR3. The V call is TRDV2, the J call TRDJ3; 13 positions agree with TRDD3. Losses at the gene ends were 4 bases for V and 0 bases for J; bases not matched to a gene: 5. The CDR3 consists of 19 residues. Germline lookup yields CDR1 GEAIGNYY and CDR2 EKD. The CDR3 reads CACDVTGGYGSWDTRQMFF. The CDR3 DNA reads as TGTGCCTGTGATGTTACTGGGGGATACGGCTCCTGGGACACCCGACAGATGTTTTTC.

In the case of this clone: With only one base between it and a far larger clone, this is likely a read error. The rearrangement links TRDV1 to TRDJ1; D is undetermined. V dropped 1 base and J dropped 0 bases, with 33 bases sitting between them. Germline loops: CDR1 TSWWSYY, CDR2 QGS. The CDR3 runs to 23 residues. The CDR3: CALGEPPLFSGPLPLHYTDKLIF. The CDR3 DNA follows: TGTGCTCTTGGGGAACCCCCATTATTCAGTGGGCCTCTACCCCTCCACTACACCGATAAACTCATCTTT.

This chain connects TRDV2 to TRDJ3, with unresolved D. The J gene comes from matching the DNA to germline here; TCRdb lacks it. Germline CDR1 is GEAIGNYY and CDR2 is EKD. This CDR3 spans 13 amino acids. V lost 0 bases, J lost 4 bases, and 0 bases lay in between. CDR3 DNA: TGTGCCTGTGACACCTGGGACACCCGACAGATGTTTTTC. Amino acids: CACDTWDTRQMFF.

This clone occurred a few times. It differs at one base from a far larger clone, so likely a read error. The chain links TRDV3 to TRDJ2; 7 positions match TRDD3. Germline values: CDR1 TVYSNPD, CDR2 GDNSRS (reference sequence). The CDR3 is 14 residues long. The ends lost 5 bases at V and 3 bases at J; junction bases unmatched: 9. CDR3 coding DNA: TGTGCCGTTAAGACTGGGGTGGTGACAGCACAACTCTTCTTT. It translates to CAVKTGVVTAQLFF.

Notes on this clone: A far larger clone is only one base removed, so a read error is likely. V gene assignment gives TRDV2, but the J gene was left uncalled; the table assigns TRDD3, which was not confirmed against the DNA. CDR3 length: 19 amino acids. CDR1 and CDR2 (germline): GEAIGNYY, EKD. CDR3 loop: CACDKYWGISSWDTRQMFF. The CDR3 DNA reads as TGTGCCTGTGACAAATACTGGGGGATAAGCTCCTGGGACACCCGACAGATGTTCTTC.

By share of the sample, this clone is hyperexpanded. The V and J genes are TRDV1 and TRDJ1; 12 bases fit TRDD3. This CDR3 spans 23 amino acids. Germline V lookup: CDR1 TSWWSYY, CDR2 QGS. V lost 3 bases and J lost 0; bases outside the gene matches: 23. The CDR3 nucleotides read TGTGCTCTTGGGGAGCGCCGTCTCCTACTGGGGGATACCTCGTCATCTTACACCGATAAACTCATCTTT. The encoded protein is CALGERRLLLGDTSSSYTDKLIF.

In this sample, this clone is hyperexpanded. The V and J genes are TRDV1 and TRDJ2; D unclear. The germline gives CDR1 TSWWSYY, CDR2 QGS. This CDR3 comprises 12 residues. V was trimmed by 0 bases and J by 10 bases, leaving 6 bases between them. The CDR3 reads CALGELPGQLFF. In DNA, the CDR3 is TGTGCTCTTGGGGAACTCCCCGGACAACTCTTCTTT.

By share of the sample, this clone is medium-sized. The gene calls are TRDV1 and TRDJ1, with 7 bases aligning to TRDD3. V lost 2 bases and J lost 10; bases outside the gene matches: 16. The length of the CDR3 is 16 residues. CDR1 TSWWSYY and CDR2 QGS come from the germline V gene. The chain's CDR3 is CALGELGLLGDKRLIF. CDR3 nucleotide sequence: TGTGCTCTTGGGGAATTGGGACTGCTTGGGGATAAGAGACTCATCTTT.

A remark on this clone: A far larger clone is just one base off, so this is likely a read error. This chain uses TRDV2 with TRDJ3; 10 positions agree with TRDD3. TCRdb offers no J gene call, so here the DNA was matched to germline to obtain one. CDR3 length: 22 residues. The germline gives CDR1 GEAIGNYY, CDR2 EKD. The DNA of the CDR3 is TGTGCCTGTGACACCATCGTAGGAGGGGGATACGCTAGCTCCTGGGACCCCCGACAGATGTTTTTC. Translating gives CACDTIVGGGYASSWDPRQMFF.

This clone was seen a handful of times. A far more abundant clone sits one base away, making this likely a read error. CDR3 in amino acids: CALGEPTRGEDTRAYTDKLIF. The CDR3 DNA follows: TGTGCTCTTGGGGAACCGACTCGGGGGGAGGATACGCGGGCCTACACCGATAAACTCATCTTT. This chain connects TRDV1 to TRDJ1, with 7 bases lining up with TRDD3. Germline V gives CDR1 TSWWSYY, CDR2 QGS. V was pared by 1 base and J by 0 bases, with 20 bases of the junction left unmatched. This CDR3 comprises 21 residues.

The table lists this clone with a few counts. Since a far larger clone is one base different, this is likely a read error. The J gene is TRDJ1, the V gene TRDV1, with TRDD2 identical over 8 bases. The CDR3 runs 20 residues. Germline-derived CDR1 and CDR2 are TSWWSYY and QGS. In nucleotides, the CDR3 is TGTGCTCTTGGGGAACCCATACTTCCTACCAGTACAATGTACACCGAGAAACTCATCTTT. Amino acids: CALGEPILPTSTMYTEKLIF.

This clone was recorded a few times. This may be a read error: a much more frequent sequence differs by one nucleotide. This chain uses TRDV2 with TRDJ1; 8 nucleotides agree with TRDD3. Germline V gives CDR1 GEAIGNYY, CDR2 EKD. V shed 2 bases and J 2 bases; nucleotides not matched to a gene: 6. This CDR3 comprises 15 residues. CDR3 amino acids: CACDSRWGITDKLIF. The DNA of the CDR3 is TGTGCCTGTGACAGTCGATGGGGGATTACCGATAAACTCATCTTT.

This clone was detected only a few times. With only one base between it and a far larger clone, this is likely a read error. The rearrangement joins TRDV2 to TRDJ1, with TRDD3 matching 10 bases. This CDR3 spans 16 amino acids. With V trimmed by 3 bases and J by 1 base, 7 bases remained unmatched. CDR1 is GEAIGNYY and CDR2 is EKD in the germline V gene. CDR3 sequence: CACDDLLGDVTDKLIF. CDR3 nucleotides: TGTGCCTGTGACGATCTACTGGGGGATGTCACCGATAAACTCATCTTT.

Points on this clone: This is likely an artifact of a read error, given a far larger clone one base away. Different DNA sequences within this sample yield the same CDR3. The rearrangement uses TRDV2 and TRDJ1; TRDD3 might be the D (5 bases). The J gene is not listed in TCRdb, so it was assigned here from a DNA match to germline. V lost 5 bases, J lost 6 bases, and 15 bases lay in between. This CDR3 has 13 residues. From germline, CDR1 is GEAIGNYY and CDR2 EKD. CDR3 nucleotide sequence: TGTGCCTGTGTAAAACGGACTGGTTATAAACTCATCTTT. This sequence encodes CACVKRTGYKLIF.

This sequence joins TRDV2 and TRDJ3; 11 positions match TRDD3. Here the J gene came from matching the DNA to germline, since TCRdb omits it. V lost 3 bases to trimming and J lost 0 bases; unmatched junction nucleotides: 12. The V gene's germline CDR1 is GEAIGNYY and CDR2 EKD. The CDR3 is 21 residues long. CDR3 sequence (DNA): TGTGCCTGTGACGTAACTGGGGGATATGGCTTTAGCTCCTGGGACACCCGACAGATGTTTTTC. Protein product: CACDVTGGYGFSSWDTRQMFF.